A single sample gave rise to the 4 T cell receptor beta chains below, sequenced in a study of radiotherapy plus CTLA-4 blockade in lung cancer. Measured with immunoSEQ multiplex PCR; TCRdb has only the in-frame clones, and not every one. The sample includes 95,000 to 150,000 clones, around 89% of them seen just once. Sequencing was performed on peripheral blood, taken from a patient treated with radiotherapy plus ipilimumab. The receptors were sampled from a human donor with non-small cell lung cancer that progressed on radiotherapy plus ipilimumab.

This sequence joins TRBV18 and TRBJ1-3; 9 bases fit TRBD1. Germline V gene sequence: CDR1 KGHSH, CDR2 LQKENI. CDR3 size: 16 residues. Trimming took 5 bases from V and 0 from J; bases not matched to a gene: 5. CDR3 sequence (DNA): TGTGCCAGCTCATCGGGACAGGGATCCTCTGGAAACACCATATATTTT. This codes for CASSSGQGSSGNTIYF.

This sequence joins TRBV29-1 and TRBJ2-7; 9 bases map to TRBD1. Germline CDR1 reads SQVTM; CDR2 reads ANQGSEA. CDR3 length: 12 amino acids. Trimming at V came to 8 bases and at J to 5 bases, leaving 7 bases not matched to a gene. CDR3 DNA: TGCAGCTTTACAGGGGGCCTCCACGAGCAGTACTTC. Its translation: CSFTGGLHEQYF.

This clone was recorded only once. The rearrangement joins TRBV19 to TRBJ1-2; no definite D call. The CDR3 extends over 13 amino acids. The ends were cut back, 4 bases at V and 4 bases at J, with 10 bases in the middle. CDR1 LNHDA and CDR2 SQIVND come from the germline V gene (reference sequence). The CDR3 nucleotides read TGTGCCAGTAGTACCGGGCCCCCCTATGGCTACACCTTC. Its translation: CASSTGPPYGYTF.

This clone occurred once. This chain joins TRBV6-5 and TRBJ2-3, with D maybe TRBD1 (6 bases). V was cut by 6 bases and J by 3 bases, with 13 bases left in between. This CDR3 has 14 residues. CDR1 is MNHEY and CDR2 is SVGAGI in the germline V gene. Here the CDR3 DNA reads TGTGCCAGCAGCCTGGGGGCTCAGACAGATACGCAGTATTTT. It codes for CASSLGAQTDTQYF.